One and the same sample provided the 9 T cell receptor beta chains below, sequenced in a study of cytomegalovirus exposure and HLA in healthy donors. The PCR used 60 Vbeta and 13 Jbeta primers. This table comes from immunoSEQ multiplex PCR, and its TCRdb copy is limited to in-frame clones, with some not included. The sample holds some 100,000 clones, under 90% seen once. The sample comprised PBMCs. The receptors were gathered from a woman aged 30 to 39 in good health and CMV-seronegative.

This clone was seen a few times. The rearrangement links TRBV2 to TRBJ2-7, with D perhaps matching TRBD2 (7 bases). The CDR3 loop spans 15 amino acids. The germline V gene has CDR1 SNHLY and CDR2 FYNNEI. V dropped 4 bases and J dropped 1 base, with 14 bases sitting between them. The CDR3 loop reads CASSAGRGPSYEQYF. CDR3 bases: TGTGCCAGCAGTGCGGGGCGGGGGCCATCCTACGAGCAGTACTTC.

The J gene is TRBJ2-2, the V gene TRBV6-5; TRBD1 matches 8 bases. This CDR3 spans 15 amino acids. Trimming took 6 bases from V and 1 from J; bases not matched to a gene: 4. Germline V CDR1 and CDR2: MNHEY, SVGAGI. CDR3 nucleotides: TGTGCCAGCAGGAGGACAGGGAAGAACACCGGGGAGCTGTTTTTT. The encoded protein is CASRRTGKNTGELFF.

The V gene is TRBV6-6, the J gene TRBJ2-2; 8 bases align to TRBD2. The CDR3 loop spans 15 amino acids. Germline V gene sequence: CDR1 MNHNY, CDR2 SVGAGI (reference sequence). V was pared by 6 bases and J by 7 bases, with 10 bases of the junction left unmatched. CDR3 protein: CASRGEAGAGGELFF. For the CDR3, the DNA is TGTGCCAGCAGGGGAGAAGCGGGGGCTGGCGGGGAGCTGTTTTTT.

The J gene is TRBJ1-3, the V gene TRBV30; no clear D. CDR3 length: 15 amino acids. Germline CDR1 reads GTSNPN; CDR2 reads SVGIG (reference sequence). Trimming removed 8 bases from V and 0 bases from J, with 17 bases in between. CDR3 in amino acids: CAGLAGRISGNTIYF. The CDR3, as DNA: TGTGCCGGACTTGCGGGCAGAATCTCTGGAAACACCATATATTTT.

The gene calls are TRBV21-1 and TRBJ2-3; the D call of TRBD2 is as the table states it, not checked on the DNA. TRBV21-1 is flagged as a pseudogene. The CDR3 extends over 15 amino acids. The DNA of the CDR3 is TGTGCCAGCGTTAAAAGCGGGAGTCCCACAGATACGCAGTATTTT. Translated, it gives CASVKSGSPTDTQYF.

The rearrangement joins TRBV5-1 to TRBJ1-4; 10 nucleotides align to TRBD1. Germline V lookup: CDR1 SGHRS, CDR2 YFSETQ. The CDR3 runs 16 residues. Unmatched junction bases numbered 7, after V lost 0 bases and J lost 8 bases. The CDR3: CASSLGGDRGGEKLFF. CDR3 in DNA: TGCGCCAGCAGCTTGGGAGGGGACAGGGGCGGCGAAAAACTGTTTTTT.

The V gene is TRBV10-2, the J gene TRBJ2-1; 14 bases line up with TRBD2. Germline values: CDR1 WSHSY, CDR2 SAAADI. The junction had 18 bases not matched to a gene; V was cut back by 5 bases and J by 9 bases. The CDR3 covers 19 residues. The CDR3 DNA reads as TGCGCCAGCAGTCCGCCCCTACGCGGGACTAGCGGGAGAACGGGTGAGCAGTTCTTC. It yields the protein CASSPPLRGTSGRTGEQFF.

The V call is TRBV5-4, the J call TRBJ2-1; the match to TRBD1 covers 11 bases. CDR3 length: 15 amino acids. Germline V lookup: CDR1 SGHNT, CDR2 YYREEE (reference sequence). V dropped 5 bases and J dropped 6; count of bases not matched to a gene: 7. In DNA form, the CDR3 reads TGTGCCAGCAGGTCGGGACAGGGGGAAGTCAATGAGCAGTTCTTC. Protein: CASRSGQGEVNEQFF.

The chain combines TRBV7-9 with TRBJ2-1; 8 nucleotides align to TRBD2. This CDR3 contains 15 residues. Per the germline V gene, CDR1 is SEHNR and CDR2 is FQNEAQ (reference sequence). With V trimmed by 3 bases and J by 4 bases, 5 bases remained unmatched. Here the CDR3 DNA reads TGTGCCAGCAGCTTTAGCGGGATAAGGTACAATGAGCAGTTCTTC. Translating gives CASSFSGIRYNEQFF.